This T cell receptor beta chain was identified during a study of T-cell reconstitution after alpha-beta-depleted transplantation in children. For TCRbeta, the library was prepared with unique molecular identifiers. TCRdb itself ran the PCR reads through MiXCR, one entry per CDR3 protein. The sample holds about 980,000 distinct CDR3 sequences, around 30% seen once. The germline V and J ends were trimmed by 0 bases and 5 bases, with 10 bases remaining between them. The germline gives CDR1 MNHEY, CDR2 SVGAGI. There are 14 residues in the CDR3. This clonotype has more than one count but fewer than ten. Its antigen is currently unknown. Study-level points and caveats: Newly produced T cells mostly accounted for T-cell counts and diversity one year post-transplant.

The sequencing used PBMCs, mostly from graft donor cells, collected 360 days after TCRalphabeta/CD19-depleted stem cell transplant. V usage is TRBV6-5 and J usage is TRBJ2-5; D may be TRBD1 or TRBD2 (5 bases each). The sequence came from a boy in the first two years of life who had a stem cell transplant for SCID, so the T cells may come from the graft donor. The CDR3 region is CASSYSGPEETQYF. The CDR3, as DNA: TGTGCCAGCAGTTACTCGGGACCGGAGGAGACCCAGTACTTC.